A few counts support the clone carrying this T cell receptor (beta chain). Its antigen is unidentified. The data derive from a study of cytomegalovirus exposure and HLA in healthy donors. Whole-study findings and limits: With later analysis, a missense DCLRE1C variant became linked to TCR beta V- and J-gene trimming.

Despite likely unrecorded immune exposures, the donors were nominally healthy at the time of sampling. PCR involved 60 Vbeta and 13 Jbeta primers. Method: immunoSEQ multiplex PCR; TCRdb's copy keeps in-frame clones and lacks some. The table shows fewer than 80,000 clones, with around three quarters occurring only once. The J segment lost 5 bases and the V segment lost 10 bases, leaving 12 bases of the junction unmatched. This CDR3 region has 15 residues. Germline values: CDR1 MNHEY, CDR2 SVGAGI. The sample was PBMCs. V gene TRBV6-5 combines with J gene TRBJ2-2; 8 positions agree with TRBD2. This sequence was found in a man aged 25 to 40 in good health and CMV-seronegative. Written as DNA, the CDR3 is TGTGCCACCCGGAGAGCGGGAGTGATAACCGGGGAGCTGTTTTTT. It translates to CATRRAGVITGELFF.